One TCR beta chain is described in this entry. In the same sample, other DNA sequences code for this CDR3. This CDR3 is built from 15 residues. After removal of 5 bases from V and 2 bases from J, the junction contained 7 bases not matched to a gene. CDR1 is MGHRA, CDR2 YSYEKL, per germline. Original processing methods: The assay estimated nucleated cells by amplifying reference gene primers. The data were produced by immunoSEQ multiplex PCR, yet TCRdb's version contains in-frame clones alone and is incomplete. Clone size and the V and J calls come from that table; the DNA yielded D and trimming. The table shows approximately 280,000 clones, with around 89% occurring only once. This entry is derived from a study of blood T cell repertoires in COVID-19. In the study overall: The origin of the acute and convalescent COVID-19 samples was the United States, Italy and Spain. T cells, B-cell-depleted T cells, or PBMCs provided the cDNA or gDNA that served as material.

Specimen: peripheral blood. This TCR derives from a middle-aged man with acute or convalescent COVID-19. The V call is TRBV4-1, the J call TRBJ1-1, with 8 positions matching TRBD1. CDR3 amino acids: CASSTRTGNNTEAFF. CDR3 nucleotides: TGCGCCAGCAGCACCCGGACAGGGAACAACACTGAAGCTTTCTTT.